This TCR beta chain derives from a study of shared T cell receptors in the human thymus. Clones were read by immunoSEQ multiplex PCR, and TCRdb kept only the in-frame ones, dropping some. Of some 400,000 clones in the sample, roughly 94% were seen once. This TCR was sampled from a human donor. What was sequenced was thymocytes.

CDR3 nucleotides: TGTGCCAGCAGTTTATGGACAGGGATAACCTACAATGAGCAGTTCTTC. Its protein product is CASSLWTGITYNEQFF. This rearrangement joins TRBV27 to TRBJ2-1; 8 nucleotides line up with TRBD1. V was pared by 1 base and J by 2 bases, with 4 bases of the junction left unmatched. CDR3 size: 16 residues. In germline, CDR1 is MNHEY, CDR2 SMNVEV (reference sequence).